The 22 T cell receptor beta chains presented below share a single source sample, sequenced in a study of identical twins. TCRdb fed the 5' RACE reads into MiXCR, producing one record per CDR3 protein. The table shows 700,000 or so distinct CDR3 sequences, with over 8.5% occurring only once. The same sample was also used in a study of yellow fever vaccine responses in identical twins.

Sequenced sample: PBMCs. These receptors originate from a woman under 30 in good health.

CDR3 nucleotide sequence: TGTGCCAGCAGCTTAGCCCGTGGGGGCTCCTACGAGCAGTACTTC. Encoded protein: CASSLARGGSYEQYF. The gene calls are TRBV7-2 and TRBJ2-7; the D gene could be TRBD1 or TRBD2 (5 bases each). The CDR3 sequence is 15 residues long. V was trimmed by 0 bases and J by 0 bases, leaving 9 bases between them. CDR1 is SGHTA, CDR2 FQGNSA, per germline.

Many counts were recorded for this clonotype. V and J are TRBV10-1 and TRBJ2-3; 8 nucleotides line up with TRBD2. Trimming removed 5 bases from V and 4 bases from J; junction bases left unmatched: 8. The CDR3 consists of 15 residues. CDR1 is WNHNN and CDR2 is SYGVQD in the germline V gene (reference sequence). The CDR3 region has the DNA TGCGCCAGCAGTTCGACGGGAGGGAGCGCAGATACGCAGTATTTT. Protein sequence: CASSSTGGSADTQYF.

This clonotype was seen at least ten times. This rearrangement joins TRBV10-2 to TRBJ2-2; TRBD1 agrees at 8 bases. In germline, CDR1 is WSHSY, CDR2 SAAADI. The CDR3 extends over 16 amino acids. The ends lost 2 bases at V and 0 bases at J; junction bases unmatched: 2. The CDR3 reads CASSEPTGANTGELFF. CDR3 DNA: TGCGCCAGCAGTGAGCCGACAGGGGCGAACACCGGGGAGCTGTTTTTT.

The chain employs TRBV6-5 and TRBJ2-1, with 9 positions matching TRBD1. The CDR3 runs to 17 residues. The J segment lost 14 bases and the V segment lost 0 bases, leaving 17 bases of the junction unmatched. The germline gives CDR1 MNHEY, CDR2 SVGAGI. The CDR3 reads CASSYSHSIPGQGLEFF. The CDR3 DNA reads TGTGCCAGCAGTTACTCTCACTCAATCCCGGGACAGGGTTTGGAGTTCTTC.

In this sample, this clonotype turned up a few times. This sequence joins TRBV6-5 and TRBJ2-3, with D tentatively TRBD2 (6 bases). CDR1 is MNHEY and CDR2 is SVGAGI in the germline V gene. With 6 bases removed from V and 1 base from J, the gap between germline ends came to 17 bases. This CDR3 contains 16 residues. Here the CDR3 reads CASRYSSGRGTDTQYF. The CDR3 DNA sequence: TGTGCCAGCAGGTATTCGAGCGGGCGGGGCACAGATACGCAGTATTTT.

This clonotype has ten or more counts. This chain joins TRBV5-1 and TRBJ2-3, with D unresolved. This CDR3 has 13 amino acids. CDR1 SGHRS and CDR2 YFSETQ come from the germline V gene. Trimming shortened V by 4 bases and J by 2 bases, and 8 bases separated the two germline ends. The DNA of the CDR3 is TGCGCCAGCAGCCGTGGGCCCACAGATACGCAGTATTTT. Translating gives CASSRGPTDTQYF.

This clonotype was counted a few times. The chain couples TRBV7-2 to TRBJ2-5; 7 positions match TRBD2. Per germline, CDR1 SGHTA and CDR2 FQGNSA. This CDR3 is 13 amino acids long. After removal of 2 bases from V and 6 bases from J, the junction contained 3 bases not matched to a gene. CDR3 region: CASSLTSDKTQYF. As DNA, the CDR3 is TGTGCCAGCAGCTTAACTAGCGATAAGACCCAGTACTTC.

This clonotype has ten or more counts. The J gene is TRBJ2-1, the V gene TRBV7-6; no definite D call. Germline values: CDR1 SGHVS, CDR2 FNYEAQ. The CDR3 has 14 residues. V gave up 1 base and J gave up 6 bases, with 10 bases separating them. The CDR3 coding sequence is TGTGCCAGCAGCTTAGAGTTAGTGTTCAATGAGCAGTTCTTC. It codes for CASSLELVFNEQFF.

This clonotype was seen at least ten times. The J gene is TRBJ2-7, the V gene TRBV6-2 or TRBV6-3, with D possibly TRBD2 on 5 matching bases. V was cut by 2 bases and J by 4 bases, with 15 bases left in between. Per the germline V gene, CDR1 is MNHEY and CDR2 is SVGEGT. The CDR3 length is 15 residues. CDR3 nucleotides: TGTGCCAGCAGTTACGGTGTCAGCGGAAGATACGAGCAGTACTTC. This encodes CASSYGVSGRYEQYF.

This clonotype was counted at least ten times. The chain combines TRBV20-1 with TRBJ1-1, with 7 bases identical to TRBD1. This CDR3 region has 17 residues. Germline-derived CDR1 and CDR2 are DFQATT and SNEGSKA (reference sequence). V dropped 6 bases and J dropped 0; count of bases not matched to a gene: 16. CDR3 amino acids: CSAPNHLTGALNTEAFF. The CDR3 bases are TGCAGTGCCCCGAATCACCTTACAGGGGCTTTGAACACTGAAGCTTTCTTT.

This clonotype came up a few times. The chain links TRBV7-2 to TRBJ2-7; 7 positions match TRBD1. Germline V gene sequence: CDR1 SGHTA, CDR2 FQGNSA. Trimming removed 4 bases from V and 2 bases from J; junction bases left unmatched: 5. The CDR3 loop spans 14 amino acids. CDR3 residues: CASSWDSPAYEQYF. CDR3 bases: TGTGCCAGCAGCTGGGACAGTCCGGCCTACGAGCAGTACTTC.

This clonotype was detected a few times. V usage is TRBV7-9 and J usage is TRBJ2-7; possibly TRBD1 or TRBD2 for D (7 bases each). V was clipped by 6 bases and J by 2 bases, with 17 bases between them. The length of the CDR3 is 15 residues. CDR1 is SEHNR, CDR2 FQNEAQ, per germline (reference sequence). CDR3 sequence: CASSFRGGSPYEQYF. As DNA, the CDR3 is TGTGCCAGCAGTTTCAGGGGGGGTAGTCCCTACGAGCAGTACTTC.

This clonotype was counted a few times. The chain couples TRBV6-5 to TRBJ2-5; 15 nucleotides line up with TRBD2. CDR1 and CDR2 from the germline V gene are MNHEY and SVGAGI. The CDR3 length is 17 residues. With V trimmed by 3 bases and J by 5 bases, 7 bases remained unmatched. This CDR3 reads CASSYRTSGRAGETQYF. The DNA for the CDR3 is TGTGCCAGCAGTTATAGGACTAGCGGGAGGGCCGGGGAGACCCAGTACTTC.

This clonotype came up many times. The chain combines TRBV12-3 or TRBV12-4 with TRBJ2-7; TRBD1 matches at 10 bases. After removal of 7 bases from V and 5 bases from J, the junction contained 8 bases not matched to a gene. The CDR3 extends over 14 amino acids. The CDR3 DNA reads TGTGCCAGCACCCAGGGACAGGGGCTCCACGAGCAGTACTTC. Translated, it gives CASTQGQGLHEQYF.

The chain recombines TRBV6-1 with TRBJ2-7; 7 bases align to TRBD2. This CDR3 spans 14 amino acids. Trimming cost V 3 bases and J 2 bases; bases outside gene matches: 4. The germline CDR1 and CDR2 sequences are MNHNS and SASEGT. The chain's CDR3 is CASSEAGLPYEQYF. The DNA for the CDR3 is TGTGCCAGCAGTGAGGCGGGACTACCCTACGAGCAGTACTTC.

This rearrangement joins TRBV7-9 to TRBJ2-5; D uncertain. In germline, CDR1 is SEHNR, CDR2 FQNEAQ (reference sequence). V dropped 1 base and J dropped 4 bases, with 16 bases sitting between them. The CDR3 totals 16 residues. CDR3 region: CASSLVPGRVAETQYF. The CDR3 DNA follows: TGTGCCAGCAGCTTAGTTCCAGGCCGGGTAGCAGAGACCCAGTACTTC.

This sequence joins TRBV4-2 and TRBJ2-4; 9 bases are shared with TRBD2. Germline V gene sequence: CDR1 LGHNA, CDR2 YNFKEQ. The CDR3 extends over 18 amino acids. J was trimmed by 0 bases and V by 3 bases; bases with no gene match: 9. CDR3 region: CASSHPSEREVAKNIQYF. CDR3 in DNA: TGTGCCAGCAGCCACCCATCCGAGCGGGAGGTAGCCAAAAACATTCAGTACTTC.

This chain links TRBV30 with TRBJ1-2; D gene uncertain. Trimming stripped 0 bases from V and 7 bases from J, with 9 bases between. CDR1 and CDR2 (germline): GTSNPN, SVGIG (reference sequence). The CDR3 is 12 amino acids. The CDR3 loop reads CAWSVQRFGYTF. CDR3 coding DNA: TGTGCCTGGAGTGTTCAAAGGTTTGGCTACACCTTC.

There are many counts of this clonotype. The chain uses TRBV6-5 and TRBJ2-1; tentative D call: TRBD2 (6 bases). The CDR3 is 14 amino acids. Germline V gives CDR1 MNHEY, CDR2 SVGAGI. V dropped 3 bases and J dropped 2 bases, with 8 bases sitting between them. The CDR3 protein is CASSYSGAYNEQFF. CDR3 DNA sequence: TGTGCCAGCAGTTATTCGGGGGCCTACAATGAGCAGTTCTTC.

This clonotype was counted at least ten times. The chain recombines TRBV27 with TRBJ2-1; possibly TRBD2 for D (6 bases). This CDR3 comprises 15 residues. The V gene's germline CDR1 is MNHEY and CDR2 SMNVEV (reference sequence). Trimming took off 7 bases at V and 1 base at J, with 14 bases between the two ends. The CDR3 protein is CASIPLAGSYNEQFF. Written as DNA, the CDR3 is TGTGCCAGCATCCCATTGGCGGGGTCCTACAATGAGCAGTTCTTC.

This clonotype was counted many times. The chain uses TRBV24-1 and TRBJ2-1, with a possible D match to TRBD2 (7 bases). The V and J ends lost 2 bases and 4 bases respectively, with 11 bases between them. The CDR3 is made up of 15 amino acids. Germline V gene data show CDR1 as KGHDR and CDR2 as SFDVKD. CDR3: CATSDWGGPYNEQFF. In DNA, the CDR3 is TGTGCCACCAGTGATTGGGGGGGCCCTTACAATGAGCAGTTCTTC.

At least ten counts were recorded for this clonotype. The chain joins TRBV7-9 to TRBJ2-7; D ambiguous. CDR1 is SEHNR, CDR2 FQNEAQ, per germline (reference sequence). This CDR3 has 14 residues. Between the trimmed V and J ends, which lost 0 bases and 3 bases, there was a span of 9 bases. CDR3 loop: CASSLALEFYEQYF. CDR3 DNA: TGTGCCAGCAGCTTAGCGTTAGAGTTCTACGAGCAGTACTTC.